The 31 T cell receptor beta chains below were found in one sample sequenced in a study of blood T cell repertoires in COVID-19 (dated by TCRdb to between 2020 and 2021). Library creation used the immunoSEQ multiplex PCR assay. TCRdb stores this immuneACCESS table with in-frame sequences only. Part of the clones is absent; in the studies checked, under half of the shortfall reflects unresolved V genes, and no reason is known for the rest. The sample includes over 200,000 clones, with approximately 88% observed a single time. The top ten clonotypes cover more than 3% of the sample. The sequencing sample was made of PBMCs or T cells enriched from blood (not recorded which). These receptors all stem from a woman in her twenties or thirties who had been exposed to COVID-19.

The chain couples TRBV5-4 to TRBJ2-3; 12 positions match TRBD2. The CDR3 has 17 amino acids. The V gene end was trimmed by 2 bases and the J gene end by 4 bases; junction bases not matched to a gene: 8. Germline V gene lookup returns CDR1 SGHNT and CDR2 YYREEE (reference sequence). The CDR3 bases are TGTGCCAGCAGCTTAAATCCGGGACTAGCGGGTTCAGATACGCAGTATTTT. Its translation is CASSLNPGLAGSDTQYF.

For the CDR3, the DNA is TGCAGCGTGGACAGGGGCACTGAAGCTTTCTTT. The encoded protein is CSVDRGTEAFF. This sequence joins TRBV29-1 and TRBJ1-1; 9 positions match TRBD1. Germline CDR1 is SQVTM and CDR2 is ANQGSEA. CDR3 length equals 11 residues. V was clipped by 6 bases and J by 4 bases; unmatched bases: 0. Drawing the rest from reference TRBV29-1 and TRBJ1-1, the complete variable domain is SAVISQKPSRDICQRGTSLTIQCQVDSQVTMMFWYRQQPGQSLTLIATANQGSEATYESGFVIDKFPISRPNLTFSTLTVSNMSPEDSSIYLCSVDRGTEAFFGQGTRLTVV.

This clone has just one count. The chain uses TRBV2 and TRBJ1-1, with TRBD1 as a possible D gene (6 bases). Germline values: CDR1 SNHLY, CDR2 FYNNEI. The ends were cut back, 7 bases at V and 3 bases at J, with 18 bases in the middle. The CDR3 contains 15 residues. CDR3 DNA: TGTGCCAGCACCCAGGACAGCCGTTATGACACTGAAGCTTTCTTT. Amino acids: CASTQDSRYDTEAFF.

The chain carries TRBV30 and TRBJ1-4; D may be TRBD1 (5 bases). Germline CDR1 is GTSNPN and CDR2 is SVGIG (reference sequence). Trimming removed 2 bases from V and 4 bases from J, with 11 bases in between. The CDR3 runs 14 residues. CDR3 DNA sequence: TGTGCCTGGAGTTCCCAGGGTGGTAATGAAAAACTGTTTTTT. Protein product: CAWSSQGGNEKLFF.

The chain links TRBV9 to TRBJ1-3; possibly TRBD1 for D (6 bases). Between the trimmed V and J ends, which lost 4 bases and 2 bases, there was a span of 10 bases. The CDR3 contains 14 residues. Germline V gene sequence: CDR1 SGDLS, CDR2 YYNGEE. The chain's CDR3 is CASSRRTAGNTIYF. CDR3 coding DNA: TGTGCCAGCAGCCGTCGGACAGCTGGAAACACCATATATTTT.

The gene calls are TRBV27 and TRBJ2-7; TRBD2 matches 8 bases. The CDR3 is 15 amino acids. With 5 bases clipped from V and 4 bases from J, the junction kept 10 bases outside the gene matches. The germline V gene has CDR1 MNHEY and CDR2 SMNVEV (reference sequence). The CDR3 protein is CASSRPGTRRYEQYF. The DNA for the CDR3 is TGTGCCAGCAGTCGCCCCGGGACTAGACGATACGAGCAGTACTTC.

The V gene is TRBV6-5, the J gene TRBJ2-3, with D hard to call. V was clipped by 0 bases and J by 1 base, with 8 bases between them. Germline V gives CDR1 MNHEY, CDR2 SVGAGI. The CDR3 sequence is 15 residues long. In DNA form, the CDR3 reads TGTGCCAGCAGTTACTCGAAGGCGGGCACAGATACGCAGTATTTT. Translated, it gives CASSYSKAGTDTQYF.

The V and J genes are TRBV18 and TRBJ1-6, with a possible D match to TRBD1 (5 bases). The CDR3 runs 13 residues. Trimming cost V 3 bases and J 6 bases, with 6 bases left between them. Germline loops: CDR1 KGHSH, CDR2 LQKENI. For the CDR3, the DNA is TGTGCCAGCTCACCCCAGGGTAATTCACCCCTCCACTTT. It specifies CASSPQGNSPLHF. The whole variable domain, filled in from reference TRBV18 and TRBJ1-6, reads NAGVMQNPRHLVRRRGQEARLRCSPMKGHSHVYWYRQLPEEGLKFMVYLQKENIIDESGMPKERFSAEFPKEGPSILRIQQVVRGDSAAYFCASSPQGNSPLHFGNGTRLTVT.

The chain links TRBV5-1 to TRBJ1-1; 7 nucleotides match TRBD1. Per germline, CDR1 SGHRS and CDR2 YFSETQ. The CDR3 consists of 13 residues. With 2 bases clipped from V and 7 bases from J, the junction kept 5 bases outside the gene matches. CDR3 sequence: CASSFDRESEAFF. The CDR3 DNA follows: TGCGCCAGCAGCTTTGACAGGGAGAGTGAAGCTTTCTTT.

The chain is built from TRBV9 and TRBJ2-3; D uncertain. Trimming removed 1 base from V and 7 bases from J, with 13 bases in between. Germline V gene data show CDR1 as SGDLS and CDR2 as YYNGEE. This CDR3 has 14 amino acids. The CDR3 region is CASSVLSARNTQYF. CDR3 in DNA: TGTGCCAGCAGCGTACTGAGCGCAAGGAATACGCAGTATTTT.

This clone was detected once. V usage is TRBV25-1 and J usage is TRBJ1-2; D may be TRBD1 (5 bases). The CDR3 contains 13 residues. Trimming removed 8 bases from V and 4 bases from J, with 14 bases in between. The germline V gene encodes CDR1 MGHDK and CDR2 SYGVNS. Written as DNA, the CDR3 is TGTGCCAGCGAAAGCGGGGCTCCCTATGGCTACACCTTC. Translation: CASESGAPYGYTF.

In DNA form, the CDR3 reads TGTGCCAGCAGTCCGACAGGGGGCACGAACATTCAGTACTTC. This encodes CASSPTGGTNIQYF. This chain uses TRBV6-2 or TRBV6-3 with TRBJ2-4; 10 nucleotides match TRBD1. The germline V gene has CDR1 MNHEY and CDR2 SVGEGT. Germline trimming cut 5 bases from V and 7 bases from J; bases unmatched to any gene: 5. The CDR3 loop spans 14 amino acids.

The V call is TRBV11-2, the J call TRBJ1-4, with D uncertain. Germline V lookup: CDR1 SGHAT, CDR2 FQNNGV. V lost 0 bases, J lost 7 bases, and 9 bases lay in between. This CDR3 has 14 amino acids. The CDR3 DNA follows: TGTGCCAGCAGCTTAGATGGGCAATCTGAAAAACTGTTTTTT. Its protein product is CASSLDGQSEKLFF.

V and J are TRBV9 and TRBJ2-1; no clear D gene. The CDR3 is 14 amino acids. Germline V gene lookup returns CDR1 SGDLS and CDR2 YYNGEE. V was pared by 0 bases and J by 5 bases, with 9 bases between. In DNA, the CDR3 is TGTGCCAGCAGCGTAGGCTACCAAGACAATGAGCAGTTCTTC. It encodes CASSVGYQDNEQFF. Full variable domain (remainder filled in from reference TRBV9 and TRBJ2-1): DSGVTQTPKHLITATGQRVTLRCSPRSGDLSVYWYQQSLDQGLQFLIQYYNGEERAKGNILERFSAQQFPDLHSELNLSSLELGDSALYFCASSVGYQDNEQFFGPGTRLTVL.

This chain links TRBV6-1 with TRBJ2-1; 13 nucleotides match TRBD2. The V gene end was trimmed by 4 bases and the J gene end by 4 bases; junction bases not matched to a gene: 10. The CDR3 is 18 residues long. Germline CDR1 is MNHNS and CDR2 is SASEGT. CDR3 residues: CASSAPGTSGKSYNEQFF. The CDR3 bases are TGTGCCAGCAGTGCTCCCGGGACTAGCGGGAAGTCATACAATGAGCAGTTCTTC.

J is TRBJ2-2 and V is TRBV5-1; 7 bases match TRBD1. V gave up 4 bases and J gave up 3 bases; unmatched junction bases: 9. CDR3 size: 16 residues. The germline gives CDR1 SGHRS, CDR2 YFSETQ. DNA of the CDR3: TGCGCCAGCAGCGTCCCGTCGGGACAGTACACCGGGGAGCTGTTTTTT. Translated, it gives CASSVPSGQYTGELFF.

The chain has TRBV6-5 and TRBJ1-6; no firm D call. Trimming shortened V by 8 bases and J by 5 bases, and 13 bases separated the two germline ends. Germline loops: CDR1 MNHEY, CDR2 SVGAGI. The CDR3 has 14 amino acids. CDR3 loop: CASGSWSNNSPLHF. In nucleotides, the CDR3 is TGTGCCAGCGGGTCTTGGAGCAATAATTCACCCCTCCACTTT.

This rearrangement joins TRBV6-5 to TRBJ2-2; maybe TRBD2 (6 bases). Germline V gene sequence: CDR1 MNHEY, CDR2 SVGAGI. The CDR3 runs 14 residues. V was trimmed by 6 bases and J by 4 bases, leaving 12 bases between them. In DNA form, the CDR3 reads TGTGCCAGCAGAGAGGGGACTGTCACCGGGGAGCTGTTTTTT. Translated, it gives CASREGTVTGELFF.

V and J are TRBV3-1 (or the pseudogene TRBV3-2) and TRBJ2-1, with TRBD1 matching 9 bases. The J segment lost 4 bases and the V segment lost 6 bases, leaving 7 bases of the junction unmatched. The CDR3 has 15 amino acids. Germline CDR1 and CDR2: LGHDT and YNNKEL (reference sequence). CDR3 nucleotide sequence: TGTGCCAGCAGAGACAGGGGACAGGGATACAATGAGCAGTTCTTC. Protein product: CASRDRGQGYNEQFF.

The chain employs TRBV13 and TRBJ2-5, with D possibly being TRBD1 (6 bases). Trimming left V 5 bases short and J 2 bases short, with 12 bases between. Germline values: CDR1 PRHDT, CDR2 FYEKMQ (reference sequence). The CDR3 totals 14 residues. The CDR3 protein is CASSQRTAQETQYF. The CDR3 DNA reads TGTGCCAGCAGCCAGAGGACAGCTCAAGAGACCCAGTACTTC.

The chain carries TRBV11-2 and TRBJ2-7, with D perhaps TRBD1 (6 bases). This CDR3 has 17 residues. Germline-derived CDR1 and CDR2 are SGHAT and FQNNGV. Trimming left V 3 bases short and J 0 bases short, with 18 bases between. The CDR3 sequence is CASSFTEGGRSSYEQYF. DNA of the CDR3: TGTGCCAGCAGCTTCACGGAAGGGGGACGGAGCTCCTACGAGCAGTACTTC.

The rearrangement links TRBV28 to TRBJ1-2; 7 bases fit TRBD1. The CDR3 is made up of 13 amino acids. CDR1 MDHEN and CDR2 SYDVKM come from the germline V gene. The ends lost 6 bases at V and 8 bases at J; junction bases unmatched: 9. The CDR3 spells CASSRWRGQGYTF. DNA of the CDR3: TGTGCCAGCAGCCGATGGAGGGGACAGGGCTACACCTTC.

This chain connects TRBV30 to TRBJ2-5, with 7 bases aligning to TRBD1. The CDR3 length is 13 residues. V lost 1 base and J lost 4; bases outside the gene matches: 3. Looked up from germline, CDR1 is GTSNPN and CDR2 is SVGIG (reference sequence). The CDR3 DNA sequence: TGTGCCTGGAGTGGACAGGGTTTAGAGACCCAGTACTTC. It translates to CAWSGQGLETQYF.

The chain has TRBV5-1 and TRBJ2-5; D may be TRBD1 (6 bases). The germline CDR1 and CDR2 sequences are SGHRS and YFSETQ. Trimming cost V 2 bases and J 1 base, with 12 bases left between them. The CDR3 runs to 15 residues. The CDR3 DNA reads as TGCGCCAGCAGCTTCCAGGGGAACTTCCAAGAGACCCAGTACTTC. Its protein product is CASSFQGNFQETQYF.

This clone was detected once. The CDR3 sequence is CASNTGGTEAFF. As DNA, the CDR3 is TGCGCCAGCAATACAGGGGGAACTGAAGCTTTCTTT. V is TRBV10-2 and J is TRBJ1-1; 8 bases match TRBD1. The CDR3 has 12 residues. Trimming at V came to 7 bases and at J to 5 bases, leaving 3 bases not matched to a gene. The germline gives CDR1 WSHSY, CDR2 SAAADI.

V usage is TRBV5-5 and J usage is TRBJ2-7; 11 nucleotides line up with TRBD1. Looked up from germline, CDR1 is SGHKS and CDR2 is YYEKEE (reference sequence). The V gene end was trimmed by 4 bases and the J gene end by 0 bases; junction bases not matched to a gene: 18. The CDR3 contains 20 residues. DNA for the CDR3: TGTGCCAGCAGCGTGAGAAAAATCCGGGACAGGGGGTCCCTCTCCTACGAGCAGTACTTC. It codes for CASSVRKIRDRGSLSYEQYF.

This chain joins TRBV5-1 and TRBJ2-7; 13 bases agree with TRBD2. There are 16 residues in the CDR3. Germline lookup yields CDR1 SGHRS and CDR2 YFSETQ. J was trimmed by 2 bases and V by 3 bases; bases with no gene match: 5. CDR3 in amino acids: CASSSGLAGVTYEQYF. The CDR3 DNA is TGCGCCAGCAGCTCCGGACTAGCGGGAGTAACCTACGAGCAGTACTTC. Full variable domain (outside the CDR3, taken from reference TRBV5-1 and TRBJ2-7): KAGVTQTPRYLIKTRGQQVTLSCSPISGHRSVSWYQQTPGQGLQFLFEYFSETQRNKGNFPGRFSGRQFSNSRSEMNVSTLELGDSALYLCASSSGLAGVTYEQYFGPGTRLTVT.

V gene TRBV9 combines with J gene TRBJ2-5; weak D call: TRBD1 (5 bases). Trimming removed 0 bases at V and 5 bases at J, with 11 bases between. The length of the CDR3 is 14 residues. CDR1 and CDR2 (germline): SGDLS, YYNGEE. The DNA of the CDR3 is TGTGCCAGCAGCGTAGGTGGGGCATTGGAGACCCAGTACTTC. Amino acid sequence: CASSVGGALETQYF.

This clone appeared a single time. The V and J genes are TRBV19 and TRBJ1-1, with 8 positions matching TRBD1. V lost 4 bases to trimming and J lost 4 bases; unmatched junction nucleotides: 11. Germline values: CDR1 LNHDA, CDR2 SQIVND (reference sequence). CDR3 length equals 16 residues. The CDR3 DNA reads as TGTGCCAGTAGTAACGATCGACAGGGGCTGAGCACTGAAGCTTTCTTT. This sequence encodes CASSNDRQGLSTEAFF.

The genes are TRBV10-2 and TRBJ1-1; 7 bases map to TRBD1. The CDR3 sequence is 14 residues long. CDR1 and CDR2 from the germline V gene are WSHSY and SAAADI. Trimming took 4 bases from V and 5 from J; bases not matched to a gene: 7. CDR3 nucleotide sequence: TGCGCCAGCAGTGTAAGGGACAGTTTAACTGAAGCTTTCTTT. Translation: CASSVRDSLTEAFF.

The chain is built from TRBV9 and TRBJ2-2; 9 bases agree with TRBD2. CDR1 is SGDLS, CDR2 YYNGEE, per germline. V lost 4 bases and J lost 1; bases outside the gene matches: 5. The CDR3 length is 16 residues. The CDR3 here is CASSQGTSLNTGELFF. CDR3 bases: TGTGCCAGCAGCCAAGGGACTAGCCTGAACACCGGGGAGCTGTTTTTT.